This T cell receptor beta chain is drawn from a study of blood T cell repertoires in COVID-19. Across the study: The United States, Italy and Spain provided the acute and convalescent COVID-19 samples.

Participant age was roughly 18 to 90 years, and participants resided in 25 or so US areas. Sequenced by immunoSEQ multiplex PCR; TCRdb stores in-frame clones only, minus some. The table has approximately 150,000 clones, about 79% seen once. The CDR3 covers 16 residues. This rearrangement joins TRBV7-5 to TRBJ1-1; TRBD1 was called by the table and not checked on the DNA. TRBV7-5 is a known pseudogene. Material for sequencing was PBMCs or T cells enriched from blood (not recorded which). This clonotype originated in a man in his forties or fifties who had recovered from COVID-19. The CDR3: CVRSYRTGIMNTEAFF. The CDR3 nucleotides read TGTGTCAGAAGCTACCGGACAGGGATCATGAACACTGAAGCTTTCTTT.